This TCR beta chain was sequenced during a study of blood T cells in healthy people across ages. Next came a second PCR, run for roughly 6 to 11 cycles, which used a sample-barcoded 5' primer along with a J-beta primer mix. One entry per CDR3 protein results from TCRdb running MiXCR on the 5' RACE reads. The sample yields around 1,700,000 distinct CDR3 sequences, 25% to 30% seen once. CDR1 is SGDLS, CDR2 YYNGEE, per germline. This CDR3 contains 16 residues. About this clonotype: A read error is possible here, since a much larger clone lies one base away.

The TCR was taken from a woman in her thirties in good health. Material for sequencing was blood. J is TRBJ2-7 and V is TRBV9, with 9 bases identical to TRBD2. The CDR3 sequence is CASSALGGTSSHEQYF. The CDR3 nucleotides read TGTGCCAGCAGCGCCTTAGGGGGGACTAGCTCCCACGAGCAGTACTTC.